What follows are 20 T cell receptor beta chains derived from one specimen sequenced in a study of T cell responses to AZD1222 COVID-19 vaccine. Some clones are missing from TCRdb's copy, which holds only in-frame ones; the method was immunoSEQ multiplex PCR. In the table there are about 85,000 clones, roughly 85% of which are singletons. The starting material was peripheral blood, obtained 28 days after the second AZD1222 dose. The receptors were sampled from an adult who received the AZD1222 COVID-19 vaccine.

The chain carries TRBV24-1 and TRBJ1-4; D possibly corresponds to TRBD1 (6 bases). From germline, CDR1 is KGHDR and CDR2 SFDVKD. V gave up 7 bases and J gave up 10 bases, with 12 bases separating them. The CDR3 is 12 amino acids. CDR3 amino acids: CATRNRVGKLFF. CDR3 DNA sequence: TGTGCCACCAGAAACAGGGTAGGAAAACTGTTTTTT.

This clone was detected once. The rearrangement uses TRBV6-6 and TRBJ2-7; maybe TRBD2 (10 bases). This CDR3 has 19 residues. Germline CDR1 MNHNY, CDR2 SVGAGI (reference sequence). V was trimmed by 5 bases and J by 9 bases, leaving 35 bases between them. The DNA for the CDR3 is TGTGCCAGCAGTCTCCCACAGGGGGCTTTAGGACTAGCGGTCGCCGGGCAGTACTTC. Its translation: CASSLPQGALGLAVAGQYF.

V is TRBV19 and J is TRBJ1-2; 8 nucleotides align to TRBD1. Germline V gene sequence: CDR1 LNHDA, CDR2 SQIVND (reference sequence). The CDR3 runs to 14 residues. V shed 6 bases and J 4 bases; nucleotides not matched to a gene: 7. CDR3 in DNA: TGTGCCAGTAGCCGCAGGGGGCTAGGCTATGGCTACACCTTC. This translates into CASSRRGLGYGYTF.

The chain carries TRBV28 and TRBJ1-6; D is possibly TRBD1 (5 bases). Germline assignment: CDR1 MDHEN and CDR2 SYDVKM. Trimming took 3 bases from V and 0 from J, leaving 15 bases between them. CDR3 length equals 18 residues. Here the CDR3 DNA reads TGTGCCAGCAGTTTCCTCTTTAGGGGAGTCTCCTATAATTCACCCCTCCACTTT. It is translated as CASSFLFRGVSYNSPLHF.

The chain is built from TRBV30 and TRBJ1-4; D is undetermined. Germline V gives CDR1 GTSNPN, CDR2 SVGIG (reference sequence). This CDR3 has 13 residues. V was trimmed by 4 bases and J by 5 bases, leaving 11 bases between them. Here the CDR3 reads CAWKQSLNEKLFF. CDR3 nucleotides: TGTGCCTGGAAGCAAAGCTTAAATGAAAAACTGTTTTTT.

The chain couples TRBV5-1 to TRBJ2-3; D not resolved. This CDR3 contains 14 residues. The ends were cut back, 1 base at V and 0 bases at J, with 6 bases in the middle. Germline-derived CDR1 and CDR2 are SGHRS and YFSETQ. For the CDR3, the DNA is TGCGCCAGCAGCTTGTTAGGGAGCACAGATACGCAGTATTTT. Translated, it gives CASSLLGSTDTQYF.

This clone has only a few counts. This chain joins TRBV27 and TRBJ1-4, with D perhaps matching TRBD1 (5 bases). With 7 bases removed from V and 5 bases from J, the gap between germline ends came to 20 bases. Germline loops: CDR1 MNHEY, CDR2 SMNVEV (reference sequence). The CDR3 is made up of 16 amino acids. CDR3 bases: TGTGCCAGCACCACCAATCGCGGCAGGGAAAATGAAAAACTGTTTTTT. Translation: CASTTNRGRENEKLFF.

The rearrangement joins TRBV7-6 to TRBJ2-7; 9 nucleotides agree with TRBD1. Germline V CDR1 and CDR2: SGHVS, FNYEAQ. The length of the CDR3 is 17 residues. V was pared by 0 bases and J by 2 bases, with 8 bases of the junction left unmatched. DNA of the CDR3: TGTGCCAGCAGCTTAGCGCTGGGTGGGACAGGGCCCTACGAGCAGTACTTC. Its translation: CASSLALGGTGPYEQYF.

This clone has only one observation. The genes are TRBV15 and TRBJ2-1; no clear D gene. V dropped 0 bases and J dropped 5 bases, with 8 bases sitting between them. The CDR3 has 14 amino acids. The V gene's germline CDR1 is LNHNV and CDR2 YYDKDF (reference sequence). This CDR3 is CATSREAADNEQFF. CDR3 sequence (DNA): TGTGCCACCAGCAGAGAGGCCGCAGACAATGAGCAGTTCTTC.

J is TRBJ1-4 and V is TRBV19; 8 bases map to TRBD1. Germline-derived CDR1 and CDR2 are LNHDA and SQIVND (reference sequence). The CDR3 totals 15 residues. V was clipped by 7 bases and J by 6 bases; unmatched bases: 10. CDR3 sequence: CASTPIGTGDEKLFF. In nucleotides, the CDR3 is TGTGCCAGTACCCCTATTGGGACAGGAGATGAAAAACTGTTTTTT.

V and J are TRBV30 and TRBJ1-2, with D possibly TRBD1 on 5 matching bases. Germline CDR1 reads GTSNPN; CDR2 reads SVGIG (reference sequence). V lost 8 bases, J lost 4 bases, and 17 bases lay in between. CDR3 length equals 13 residues. The CDR3 loop reads CAADRRTFYGYTF. CDR3 nucleotides: TGTGCCGCCGACAGACGGACATTCTATGGCTACACCTTC.

J is TRBJ2-1 and V is TRBV5-1; D is perhaps TRBD2 (6 bases). The V end lost 2 bases, the J end lost 4 bases, and 16 bases lay between the germline ends. Germline V gene data show CDR1 as SGHRS and CDR2 as YFSETQ. This CDR3 is 16 amino acids long. CDR3 region: CASSFQLGGAYNEQFF. The CDR3, as DNA: TGCGCCAGCAGCTTCCAACTCGGGGGAGCTTACAATGAGCAGTTCTTC.

This rearrangement joins TRBV6-5 to TRBJ2-7; TRBD2 aligns across 8 bases. This CDR3 is built from 15 residues. Germline V gene data show CDR1 as MNHEY and CDR2 as SVGAGI. V lost 5 bases and J lost 5; bases outside the gene matches: 11. CDR3 loop: CASSLLAGTRDEQYF. DNA for the CDR3: TGTGCCAGCAGTCTTCTAGCCGGGACTAGAGACGAGCAGTACTTC.

The J gene is TRBJ1-5, the V gene TRBV6-2 or TRBV6-3; D is uncertain. V lost 6 bases, J lost 3 bases, and 12 bases lay in between. The CDR3 length is 14 residues. Germline V gene sequence: CDR1 MNHEY, CDR2 SVGEGT. The CDR3, as DNA: TGTGCCAGCAGCCACGGACTCATCAATCAGCCCCAGCATTTT. This encodes CASSHGLINQPQHF.

This chain joins TRBV3-1 (or the pseudogene TRBV3-2) and TRBJ1-6, with a tentative D call TRBD1 (6 bases). Germline CDR1 is LGHDT and CDR2 is YNNKEL (reference sequence). V was cut by 2 bases and J by 9 bases, with 20 bases left in between. The CDR3 is 17 residues long. The CDR3 region is CASSQPGATGSGSPLHF. CDR3 bases: TGTGCCAGCAGCCAACCAGGGGCCACTGGGTCAGGTTCACCCCTCCACTTT.

This clone was counted once. The chain is built from TRBV24-1 and TRBJ2-3; D is uncertain. This CDR3 has 11 residues. Trimming left V 3 bases short and J 6 bases short, with 3 bases between. CDR1 is KGHDR, CDR2 SFDVKD, per germline. The DNA of the CDR3 is TGTGCCACCAGTGATCATGATACGCAGTATTTT. Translating gives CATSDHDTQYF.

The chain recombines TRBV14 with TRBJ2-7, with a weak D call TRBD2 (6 bases). Trimming took 4 bases from V and 3 from J, leaving 13 bases between them. This CDR3 has 14 residues. CDR1 SGHDN and CDR2 FVKESK come from the germline V gene. CDR3 sequence (DNA): TGTGCCAGCAGCCTTGTGGGGGGAAACTACGAGCAGTACTTC. It codes for CASSLVGGNYEQYF.

The V and J genes are TRBV2 and TRBJ1-6, with D unclear. The CDR3 has 15 amino acids. Between the trimmed V and J ends, which lost 6 bases and 6 bases, there was a span of 15 bases. CDR1 and CDR2 from the germline V gene are SNHLY and FYNNEI. CDR3 sequence (DNA): TGTGCCAGCAGCCCCTTCGGGGATCGTAATTCACCCCTCCACTTT. Protein sequence: CASSPFGDRNSPLHF.

The chain has TRBV6-2 or TRBV6-3 and TRBJ1-3; 7 bases are a match to TRBD1. The germline CDR1 and CDR2 sequences are MNHEY and SVGEGT. V was pared by 6 bases and J by 0 bases, with 14 bases of the junction left unmatched. CDR3 length: 18 residues. Here the CDR3 reads CASSKEGQRKISGNTIYF. The CDR3 DNA reads TGTGCCAGCAGCAAAGAGGGACAGAGGAAAATCTCTGGAAACACCATATATTTT.

The table lists this clone with a few counts. The chain recombines TRBV4-1 with TRBJ1-1; D is unresolved. The V gene lost 4 bases and the J gene lost 0 bases, with 9 bases spanning the gap. Germline CDR1 and CDR2: MGHRA and YSYEKL. The CDR3 is made up of 14 amino acids. The DNA for the CDR3 is TGCGCCAGCAGCCCTAGGGTTTTGAACACTGAAGCTTTCTTT. Translation: CASSPRVLNTEAFF.